This is a list of T cell receptor beta chains from one sample in a study of blood T cell repertoires in COVID-19. TCRdb's table, derived via immunoSEQ multiplex PCR, lists solely in-frame clones and lacks some. The sample consists of about 50,000 clones, roughly nine tenths of them appearing once. Sequenced sample: peripheral blood. These receptors all stem from a woman in her sixties with COVID-19, enrolled during active disease. Both conserved end residues are part of each CDR3. A D gene is named only where the DNA matches it firmly. Size is stated for part of the rows, as once, few or many counts, or as a class when the clone is expanded.

CDR3nt: TGTGCCAGCAGCTTAGATCCGGCAGATACGCAGTATTTT; CDR3aa: CASSLDPADTQYF; d_gene: -; v_gene: TRBV11-2; j_gene: TRBJ2-3; abundance: -
CDR3nt: TGCGCCAGCAGCTTGGTTAGACTAGCGGGGGAGCAGTACTTC; CDR3aa: CASSLVRLAGEQYF; d_gene: TRBD2; v_gene: TRBV5-1; j_gene: TRBJ2-7; abundance: -
CDR3nt: TGTGCCAGCAGCCCTCTGGCAGGGGCCGATCAGCCCCAGCATTTT; CDR3aa: CASSPLAGADQPQHF; d_gene: -; v_gene: TRBV3-1/TRBV3-2; j_gene: TRBJ1-5; abundance: once
CDR3nt: TGTGCCAGCAGCTTAAGCCAGGGAAAGATCTACGAGCAGTACTTC; CDR3aa: CASSLSQGKIYEQYF; d_gene: -; v_gene: TRBV7-2; j_gene: TRBJ2-7; abundance: -
CDR3nt: TGTGCCAGTAGTATCAGGACTAGCGGATTGGGGGAGACCCAGTACTTC; CDR3aa: CASSIRTSGLGETQYF; d_gene: TRBD2; v_gene: TRBV19; j_gene: TRBJ2-5; abundance: -
CDR3nt: TGTGCCAGCAGCCCCCTCAGGGAGGGGTATTTTGAAAAACTGTTTTTT; CDR3aa: CASSPLREGYFEKLFF; d_gene: -; v_gene: TRBV2; j_gene: TRBJ1-4; abundance: -
CDR3nt: TGTGCCAGCAGCCTTTTCCGTAGCACAGATACGCAGTATTTT; CDR3aa: CASSLFRSTDTQYF; d_gene: -; v_gene: TRBV11-3; j_gene: TRBJ2-3; abundance: -
CDR3nt: TGCGCCAGCAGCCATCCTGGACAGGGTCGGGACGAGCAGTACTTC; CDR3aa: CASSHPGQGRDEQYF; d_gene: TRBD1; v_gene: TRBV4-1; j_gene: TRBJ2-7; abundance: -
CDR3nt: TGTGCCAGCAGCTTACAGGACAGAAGCAATCAGCCCCAGCATTTT; CDR3aa: CASSLQDRSNQPQHF; d_gene: -; v_gene: TRBV7-2; j_gene: TRBJ1-5; abundance: -
CDR3nt: TGTGCCAGCAGCTCCCCCATACTCACAGGTGCCCAAGAGACCCAGTACTTC; CDR3aa: CASSSPILTGAQETQYF; d_gene: -; v_gene: TRBV7-2; j_gene: TRBJ2-5; abundance: -
CDR3nt: TGTGCCAGCAGTGAAGACGGCAGGGTCACTGAAGCTTTCTTT; CDR3aa: CASSEDGRVTEAFF; d_gene: -; v_gene: TRBV6-1; j_gene: TRBJ1-1; abundance: -